These 16 T cell receptor beta chains were all obtained from the same sample, sequenced in a study of T-cell reconstitution after alpha-beta-depleted transplantation in children. A TCRbeta library incorporating unique molecular identifiers was prepared. In TCRdb, the PCR reads were re-called with MiXCR into one record per CDR3 protein. There are about 310,000 distinct CDR3 sequences in the sample; 23% occur only once, and roughly 11% lies in the top ten. The sequences come from PBMCs, mostly from graft donor cells, collected 180 days after TCRalphabeta/CD19-depleted stem cell transplant. Source of these receptors: a male patient younger than 18 who had a stem cell transplant for acute lymphoblastic leukemia, so the T cells may come from the graft donor.

The rearrangement uses TRBV18 and TRBJ2-1; no firm D call. The V end was cut by 3 bases, the J end by 9 bases, with 9 bases between. Germline V lookup: CDR1 KGHSH, CDR2 LQKENI. CDR3 length: 12 residues. Here the CDR3 reads CASSPSFLEQFF. CDR3 sequence (DNA): TGTGCCAGCTCACCTTCCTTCCTTGAGCAGTTCTTC.

The sample holds a few counts of this clonotype. The chain employs TRBV18 and TRBJ2-5; 9 bases map to TRBD2. The germline V gene has CDR1 KGHSH and CDR2 LQKENI. There are 16 residues in the CDR3. The junction had 9 bases not matched to a gene; V was cut back by 3 bases and J by 4 bases. The CDR3 reads CASSPGSGRSGETQYF. The CDR3 region has the DNA TGTGCCAGCTCACCGGGAAGCGGGAGGAGTGGAGAGACCCAGTACTTC.

The rearrangement joins TRBV7-7 to TRBJ2-1; possibly TRBD1 for D (6 bases). Germline V gives CDR1 SSHAT, CDR2 FNYEAQ (reference sequence). Trimming shortened V by 2 bases and J by 7 bases, and 9 bases separated the two germline ends. CDR3 length: 13 amino acids. CDR3: CASSLYRENEQFF. CDR3 sequence (DNA): TGTGCCAGCAGCTTATACAGGGAAAATGAGCAGTTCTTC.

This clonotype is a singleton in its sample. This chain joins TRBV25-1 and TRBJ2-1, with D maybe TRBD2 (5 bases). Germline assignment: CDR1 MGHDK and CDR2 SYGVNS. Between the trimmed V and J ends, which lost 4 bases and 4 bases, there was a span of 14 bases. The CDR3 has 15 residues. In DNA, the CDR3 is TGTGCCAGCAGTGTTCGGGGATCAACGTACAATGAGCAGTTCTTC. The encoded protein is CASSVRGSTYNEQFF.

This clonotype was observed a few times. In DNA, the CDR3 is TGCGCCAGCAGCTTGCTTATCGGTAACACCGGCTATGGCTACACCTTC. Translating it yields CASSLLIGNTGYGYTF. The chain combines TRBV5-1 with TRBJ1-2; D gene uncertain. Trimming removed 1 base from V and 4 bases from J, with 17 bases in between. The germline CDR1 and CDR2 sequences are SGHRS and YFSETQ. CDR3 length equals 16 residues.

There are a few counts of this clonotype. The chain uses TRBV7-9 and TRBJ1-1; D might be TRBD1 (5 bases). V was cut by 5 bases and J by 9 bases, with 19 bases left in between. This CDR3 region has 14 residues. The germline V gene encodes CDR1 SEHNR and CDR2 FQNEAQ (reference sequence). The CDR3 bases are TGTGCCAGCAGCAACCCGATCGGACACTACAAAGCTTTCTTT. Encoded protein: CASSNPIGHYKAFF.

In this sample, this clonotype turned up once. The chain links TRBV2 to TRBJ2-2; maybe TRBD1 (5 bases). Trimming cost V 4 bases and J 4 bases, with 7 bases left between them. Germline-derived CDR1 and CDR2 are SNHLY and FYNNEI. The CDR3 is 13 residues long. The CDR3 is CASSGQGTGELFF. CDR3 coding DNA: TGTGCCAGCAGTGGGCAGGGCACCGGGGAGCTGTTTTTT.

This clonotype was seen once. The chain carries TRBV5-1 and TRBJ2-3; 11 bases are shared with TRBD2. The CDR3 runs 17 residues. Trimming removed 4 bases from V and 5 bases from J; junction bases left unmatched: 12. Germline V gene sequence: CDR1 SGHRS, CDR2 YFSETQ. The CDR3: CASSLTSGMMIGDTQYF. Here the CDR3 DNA reads TGCGCCAGCAGCCTGACTAGCGGGATGATGATAGGAGATACGCAGTATTTT.

This clonotype was detected only a few times. This sequence joins TRBV5-1 and TRBJ2-3, with TRBD2 as a possible D gene (5 bases). Deletions cut 0 bases from V and 2 bases from J, with 10 bases between. Germline V gene lookup returns CDR1 SGHRS and CDR2 YFSETQ. The CDR3 is 15 amino acids. CDR3 nucleotide sequence: TGCGCCAGCAGCTTGGGGAGCGGATTCACAGATACGCAGTATTTT. Translating gives CASSLGSGFTDTQYF.

This clonotype turned up a few times. The J gene is TRBJ2-3, the V gene TRBV5-6; tentatively, D is TRBD1 (6 bases). This CDR3 is built from 13 residues. CDR1 is SGHDT and CDR2 is YYEEEE in the germline V gene. With 0 bases removed from V and 7 bases from J, the gap between germline ends came to 9 bases. The CDR3 spells CASSLVGQYTQYF. In DNA form, the CDR3 reads TGTGCCAGCAGCTTGGTTGGACAGTATACGCAGTATTTT.

This chain links TRBV7-3 with TRBJ1-2; 9 bases align to TRBD1. The V gene's germline CDR1 is SGHTA and CDR2 FQGTGA. Unmatched junction bases numbered 9, after V lost 5 bases and J lost 2 bases. This CDR3 has 16 amino acids. In DNA form, the CDR3 reads TGTGCCAGCAGCCCCCACCCCACAGGGGGCAACTATGGCTACACCTTC. Amino acid sequence: CASSPHPTGGNYGYTF.

CDR3 sequence (DNA): TGCGCCAGCAGCCAACACAGGGGGCTTGGTGAAGCTTTCTTT. Residues: CASSQHRGLGEAFF. This chain connects TRBV4-1 to TRBJ1-1; 9 bases map to TRBD1. The CDR3 length is 14 residues. Germline CDR1 is MGHRA and CDR2 is YSYEKL. V lost 2 bases, J lost 7 bases, and 5 bases stayed unmatched.

This clonotype was seen at least ten times. The junction does not match germline at one end; this may be a read error. This CDR3 reads CASSLDYNEQFF. CDR3 nucleotides: TGTGCCAGCAGCTTAGATTACAATGAGCAGTTCTTC. The chain is built from TRBV5-1 and TRBJ2-1; no clear D. CDR1 and CDR2 (germline): SGHRS, YFSETQ. This CDR3 is 12 amino acids long. The entire variable domain, with the rest obtained from reference TRBV5-1 and TRBJ2-1, is as follows: KAGVTQTPRYLIKTRGQQVTLSCSPISGHRSVSWYQQTPGQGLQFLFEYFSETQRNKGNFPGRFSGRQFSNSRSEMNVSTLELGDSALYLCASSLDYNEQFFGPGTRLTVL.

The chain recombines TRBV7-3 with TRBJ2-3, with a possible D match to TRBD2 (6 bases). V lost 8 bases, J lost 2 bases, and 11 bases lay in between. CDR1 SGHTA and CDR2 FQGTGA come from the germline V gene. This CDR3 comprises 13 residues. The CDR3 region has the DNA TGTGCCAGCGGAGGGAGTTCCACAGATACGCAGTATTTT. As protein: CASGGSSTDTQYF.

This clonotype was recorded a few times. The chain has TRBV5-1 and TRBJ1-4, with 8 bases fitting TRBD1. This CDR3 is built from 15 residues. CDR1 is SGHRS, CDR2 YFSETQ, per germline. With 4 bases clipped from V and 1 base from J, the junction kept 3 bases outside the gene matches. CDR3 coding DNA: TGCGCCAGCAGCCCCAGGGGGCAAACTAATGAAAAACTGTTTTTT. It specifies CASSPRGQTNEKLFF.

This chain uses TRBV4-2 with TRBJ1-1, with D uncertain. The CDR3 length is 17 residues. The germline V and J ends were trimmed by 0 bases and 0 bases, with 14 bases remaining between them. The V gene's germline CDR1 is LGHNA and CDR2 YNFKEQ. The CDR3 coding sequence is TGTGCCAGCAGCCAAGAAGAGGGAAGGCTAATGAACACTGAAGCTTTCTTT. Translating gives CASSQEEGRLMNTEAFF.